This TCR beta chain was obtained from a study of blood T cell repertoires in COVID-19 (dated by TCRdb to about 2020). For context, the study as a whole: Samples covering the acute and convalescent phases of COVID-19 were provided by collaborators in the United States, Italy and Spain. A de-identified subject ID, COVID-19 status, age in years and sex were almost always included in the sample metadata. The prospective study material was composed of cDNA or gDNA derived from T cells, B-cell-depleted T cells, or PBMCs. Where available, HLA class I and class II types were obtained from metadata supplied by the sample provider rather than from assay-based typing. The samples were drawn from the first 160 participants of the ongoing ImmuneRACE study and from 1,254 subjects provided by 6 global collaborators. A freely available public database, intended as a resource for researchers studying the immune response to SARS-CoV-2, is where the repertoires were released. The dataset comprised deeply sampled blood TCRbeta repertoires from subjects exposed to, actively infected with, or recovered from COVID-19. Beyond this particular receptor, the publication reports: Clinical and demographic metadata were provided uncurated, with the amount varying by source and participant.

The CDR1 and CDR2 encoded by the germline V gene (reference sequence) are LNHNV and YYDKDF. From the cysteine through the phenylalanine, the CDR3 covers 13 amino acids. The DNA shown is the 39-base CDR3, in frame from base 1. TCRbeta CDR3 regions were amplified from genomic DNA by means of the immunoSEQ Assay, a bias-controlled multiplex PCR. In the authors' own workflow: The number of nucleated cells in each sample was estimated from the amplification of reference gene primers within the assay. To quantify the absolute abundance of each unique TCRbeta CDR3 rearrangement, sequence reads were collapsed and filtered. For each sample, productive Simpson clonality was calculated as the square root of Simpson's diversity index across productive rearrangements. The immuneACCESS repertoire file appears here via TCRdb, limited to in-frame rearrangements. These files lack a portion of the clones; in checked studies, under half of the deficit traces to unresolved V genes, and the cause of the others is not known. That table is the source of V, J and clone size, and D and trimming were worked out from the DNA. The sample data list roughly 250,000 clones, and more than 75% of these were observed just once. The ten top clones hold about 2.5% of the sample.

Details on this clone: Its antigen remains unidentified. At one end, the junction sequence differs from germline, possibly due to a read error.

Enrolling through a virtual design, the prospective study's participants ranged in age from roughly 18 to 95 years and lived across more than 20 United States geographic areas. To assign participants to cohorts, the prospective study relied on clinical history that participants themselves reported in a screening survey and a study questionnaire. Each participant in the prospective study had whole blood, serum and a nasopharyngeal or oropharyngeal swab collected by mobile phlebotomists. Additional blood draws and questionnaires over an approximately 2-month period could optionally be provided by prospective study participants. Blood samples from the prospective study were shipped frozen or at room temperature prior to DNA extraction.

The V and J genes are TRBV15 and TRBJ1-4, with TRBD1 tentatively as D gene (5 bases match). The sequence derives from a woman aged 40 to 50 with acute COVID-19. Sequencing was done on a sample of PBMCs or T cells enriched from blood (not recorded which). Read as DNA, the sequence is TGTGCCACCAGGAGAGGGGAGGGGGAAAAACTGTTTTTT. This sequence encodes CATRRGEGEKLFF.